Following are 11 T cell receptor beta chains from one sample sequenced in a study of Ad26.COV2.S vaccination and SARS-CoV-2 variants. The treatment: roughly 20 received Ad26.COV2.S at low or high dose, single or two shots; 5 received placebo; per-sample allocation not given. It was on day 63 after the first vaccine or placebo injection that samples were taken. Generated by immunoSEQ multiplex PCR, the TCRdb table keeps only in-frame clones and is missing some. The table has 400,000 or so clones, approximately 91% seen once; the top ten hold 3% to 4.5%. Material: peripheral blood, obtained in a trial of Ad26.COV2.S vaccine versus placebo. These receptors came from a person between 18 and 65 years old who received the Ad26.COV2.S COVID-19 vaccine or a placebo.

This chain joins TRBV11-2 and TRBJ1-3; D call uncertain. Looked up from germline, CDR1 is SGHAT and CDR2 is FQNNGV. Trimming cost V 4 bases and J 0 bases, with 7 bases left between them. CDR3 size: 14 residues. For the CDR3, the DNA is TGTGCCAGCAGCTCTAAACCCTCTGGAAACACCATATATTTT. Its translation is CASSSKPSGNTIYF.

The rearrangement uses TRBV12-5 and TRBJ1-2, with 8 bases identical to TRBD1. Trimming at V came to 1 base and at J to 2 bases, leaving 9 bases not matched to a gene. Per germline, CDR1 LGHNT and CDR2 FRNRAP. The length of the CDR3 is 17 residues. In DNA form, the CDR3 reads TGTGCTAGTGGTTTGGCATCAGCCTGGACAGGGAACTATGGCTACACCTTC. Translated, it gives CASGLASAWTGNYGYTF.

This clone turned up a few times. The chain is built from TRBV6-5 and TRBJ1-1; TRBD1 is a possible D gene (5 bases). Germline lookup yields CDR1 MNHEY and CDR2 SVGAGI. The CDR3 totals 14 residues. V was trimmed by 0 bases and J by 0 bases, leaving 5 bases between them. In nucleotides, the CDR3 is TGTGCCAGCAGTTACTCGGGGCTGAACACTGAAGCTTTCTTT. Its protein product is CASSYSGLNTEAFF.

The rearrangement links TRBV2 to TRBJ2-6; the D gene is possibly TRBD1 (5 bases). The CDR3 totals 16 residues. Trimming stripped 10 bases from V and 0 bases from J, with 16 bases between. Germline V gene lookup returns CDR1 SNHLY and CDR2 FYNNEI. DNA for the CDR3: TGTGCCACCCAGGGCATACCTTACTCTGGGGCCAACGTCCTGACTTTC. It encodes CATQGIPYSGANVLTF.

The V gene is TRBV3-1 (or the pseudogene TRBV3-2), the J gene TRBJ2-5; D gene ambiguous. Trimming shortened V by 1 base and J by 9 bases, and 15 bases separated the two germline ends. Germline V CDR1 and CDR2: LGHDT, YNNKEL (reference sequence). CDR3 size: 14 residues. This CDR3 is CASSQGSDSLAQYF. CDR3 nucleotide sequence: TGTGCCAGCAGCCAAGGTTCCGACTCCTTGGCCCAGTACTTC.

V is TRBV5-1 and J is TRBJ2-3; TRBD1 or TRBD2 may be the D gene (5 bases each). The V end was cut by 9 bases, the J end by 4 bases, with 18 bases between. The germline V gene has CDR1 SGHRS and CDR2 YFSETQ. CDR3 length equals 14 residues. The CDR3 loop reads CATGPTGPPDTQYF. Here the CDR3 DNA reads TGCGCCACCGGCCCCACGGGGCCCCCAGATACGCAGTATTTT.

This clone was counted only a few times. The V call is TRBV7-9, the J call TRBJ1-6, with 8 bases that match TRBD1. With V trimmed by 5 bases and J by 9 bases, 9 bases remained unmatched. The CDR3 length is 15 residues. The germline gives CDR1 SEHNR, CDR2 FQNEAQ (reference sequence). The CDR3: CASSRSGTGTSPLHF. The CDR3 DNA reads TGTGCCAGCAGCCGTTCCGGGACAGGAACTTCACCCCTCCACTTT.

The V call is TRBV28, the J call TRBJ1-2, with 7 bases fitting TRBD1. The trim removed 8 bases at V and 8 bases at J, leaving 17 bases unmatched. Germline V CDR1 and CDR2: MDHEN, SYDVKM. This CDR3 has 15 amino acids. CDR3 nucleotides: TGTGCCAGCGGGTACGGCGACAGGGCAGTCGAAGGCTACACCTTC. Its protein is CASGYGDRAVEGYTF.

The chain has TRBV7-9 and TRBJ2-3; D is uncertain. The V end lost 5 bases, the J end lost 3 bases, and 15 bases lay between the germline ends. The CDR3 has 15 residues. Germline CDR1 and CDR2: SEHNR and FQNEAQ (reference sequence). CDR3 residues: CASSPLRSRTDTQYF. The CDR3 DNA is TGTGCCAGCAGCCCCCTGCGATCACGGACAGATACGCAGTATTTT.

The J gene is TRBJ2-2, the V gene TRBV25-1; D may be TRBD1 (6 bases). This CDR3 comprises 14 residues. V was pared by 10 bases and J by 2 bases, with 14 bases between. Germline V gene lookup returns CDR1 MGHDK and CDR2 SYGVNS. CDR3 amino acids: CATQDSVNTGELFF. For the CDR3, the DNA is TGTGCCACCCAGGACAGCGTTAACACCGGGGAGCTGTTTTTT.

The V gene is TRBV7-2, the J gene TRBJ1-3; D perhaps matches TRBD1 (5 bases). The CDR3 runs 16 residues. CDR1 is SGHTA and CDR2 is FQGNSA in the germline V gene. The V end lost 5 bases, the J end lost 2 bases, and 16 bases lay between the germline ends. Written as DNA, the CDR3 is TGTGCCAGCAGCCCGTTTTCAGGGAATACTGGAAACACCATATATTTT. It is translated as CASSPFSGNTGNTIYF.